This T cell receptor (beta chain) was captured in a study of CD8+ T cells in alopecia areata. The CDR3 runs 15 residues. Trimming shortened V by 0 bases and J by 5 bases, and 13 bases separated the two germline ends. Germline loops: CDR1 SGHRS, CDR2 YFSETQ. CD25+CD127- cells were obtained by sorting CD4+ cells, for 4 to 6 patients. Lesional scalp tissue (obtained by punch biopsy) and peripheral blood were collected from alopecia areata patients. Regarding this clone: Its antigen is not identified.

Extracted RNA was reverse transcribed, and the resulting cDNA served as sequencing template. Data came from immunoSEQ multiplex PCR; TCRdb stores just in-frame clones and leaves some out. The top ten hold over 1.5% of the sample, which has 37,000 or so clones, nearly 55% seen once. General observations from the study: Patients shared TCRs less clearly than mice did, possibly owing to HLA.

The V and J genes are TRBV5-1 and TRBJ2-3, with a weak D call TRBD1 (6 bases). This TCR was recovered from a human donor with alopecia areata. Sequencing input: CD4+ Tregs sorted from blood. Here the CDR3 DNA reads TGCGCCAGCAGCTTGGAGTGGGGGCGGCGAGATACGCAGTATTTT. Its translation: CASSLEWGRRDTQYF.